Below are 2 T cell receptor beta chains sequenced from a single sample in a study of blood T cell repertoires in COVID-19 (TCRdb year 2020). The library was produced with the immunoSEQ multiplex PCR assay. The source is immuneACCESS, and TCRdb retained only in-frame sequences with V and J called. Part of the clones is not carried over; for the studies checked, unresolved V genes explain less than half of this, and the remainder is unexplained. This sample comprises about 130,000 clones, roughly 80% of them detected only once. Of the sample, about 18% falls within the top ten clones. The sequencing sample was made of PBMCs or T cells enriched from blood (not recorded which). The receptors originated from a man aged 25 to 40 who had recovered from COVID-19.

V gene TRBV5-1 combines with J gene TRBJ2-4, with D possibly TRBD1 on 6 matching bases. V lost 0 bases and J 0 bases, leaving 10 bases between the germline ends. Germline V gene lookup returns CDR1 SGHRS and CDR2 YFSETQ. The CDR3 runs 16 residues. As DNA, the CDR3 is TGCGCCAGCAGCTTGGGGGACAACGTAGCCAAAAACATTCAGTACTTC. It translates to CASSLGDNVAKNIQYF. Complete variable domain (other parts from reference TRBV5-1 and TRBJ2-4): KAGVTQTPRYLIKTRGQQVTLSCSPISGHRSVSWYQQTPGQGLQFLFEYFSETQRNKGNFPGRFSGRQFSNSRSEMNVSTLELGDSALYLCASSLGDNVAKNIQYFGAGTRLSVL.

V gene TRBV5-1 combines with J gene TRBJ1-2; 8 nucleotides line up with TRBD1. Trimming removed 7 bases from V and 5 bases from J; junction bases left unmatched: 10. The germline V gene encodes CDR1 SGHRS and CDR2 YFSETQ. CDR3 length: 14 amino acids. CDR3 in amino acids: CASHSGGLLYGYTF. The CDR3 DNA sequence: TGCGCCAGCCATTCAGGGGGCCTGTTGTATGGCTACACCTTC.